One and the same sample provided the 28 T cell receptor beta chains below, sequenced in a study of T-cell reconstitution after alpha-beta-depleted transplantation in children. The TCRbeta library was prepared with unique molecular identifiers. TCRdb re-called the PCR reads through MiXCR, storing one row per CDR3 protein. The table includes about 200,000 distinct CDR3 sequences, approximately 8.4% detected once. The sequenced sample was PBMCs, mostly from graft donor cells, obtained 360 days after TCRalphabeta/CD19-depleted stem cell transplant. The receptors derive from a male patient between 2 and 10 years old who had a stem cell transplant for acute myeloid leukemia, so the T cells may come from the graft donor.

This clonotype came up many times. The chain is built from TRBV5-5 and TRBJ2-7; 12 bases are shared with TRBD2. V gave up 5 bases and J gave up 3 bases; unmatched junction bases: 3. Germline assignment: CDR1 SGHKS and CDR2 YYEKEE (reference sequence). The CDR3 is made up of 14 amino acids. This chain's CDR3 is CASSWTSGDYEQYF. Written as DNA, the CDR3 is TGTGCCAGCAGTTGGACTAGCGGGGACTACGAGCAGTACTTC.

Only a few counts were recorded for this clonotype. The chain recombines TRBV6-5 with TRBJ1-6; 10 nucleotides match TRBD1. Trimming took 0 bases from V and 10 from J; bases not matched to a gene: 9. Germline CDR1 MNHEY, CDR2 SVGAGI. The length of the CDR3 is 17 residues. Written as DNA, the CDR3 is TGTGCCAGCAGTTACTCGGATCGAGGGACAGGGGTCTCACCCCTCCACTTT. It specifies CASSYSDRGTGVSPLHF.

This clonotype was counted many times. This chain uses TRBV29-1 with TRBJ1-1; TRBD1 is a possible D gene (6 bases). Germline V gene sequence: CDR1 SQVTM, CDR2 ANQGSEA. Trimming pared 8 bases from V and 3 bases from J, leaving 13 bases between. This CDR3 has 12 residues. The CDR3 region is CSTRKGDTEAFF. The CDR3 DNA sequence: TGCAGCACCCGAAAGGGGGACACTGAAGCTTTCTTT.

This clonotype was seen ten or more times. This chain uses TRBV5-1 with TRBJ1-1; 7 bases line up with TRBD1. Losses at the gene ends were 4 bases for V and 4 bases for J; bases not matched to a gene: 7. Germline assignment: CDR1 SGHRS and CDR2 YFSETQ. The CDR3 length is 14 residues. CDR3 DNA sequence: TGCGCCAGCAGCGAACAGGGGCCGGGCACTGAAGCTTTCTTT. This gives the protein CASSEQGPGTEAFF.

This clonotype was counted only a few times. Relative to the germline gene, one junction end is altered; a read error may explain this. V is TRBV20-1 and J is TRBJ1-1; D ambiguous. This CDR3 comprises 8 residues. The germline V gene has CDR1 DFQATT and CDR2 SNEGSKA (reference sequence). The DNA for the CDR3 is TGCAGTGCTCGACGGTTCGCCTTT. This translates into CSARRFAF.

The chain is built from TRBV5-1 and TRBJ2-1, with 9 bases lining up with TRBD2. V lost 0 bases and J lost 2; bases outside the gene matches: 3. This CDR3 comprises 16 residues. CDR1 is SGHRS, CDR2 YFSETQ, per germline. The CDR3 protein is CASSLVTSGAYNEQFF. The CDR3 DNA reads as TGCGCCAGCAGCTTGGTGACTAGCGGAGCCTACAATGAGCAGTTCTTC.

The table lists this clonotype with many counts. V and J are TRBV7-2 and TRBJ2-5, with unresolved D. The V gene lost 2 bases and the J gene lost 2 bases, with 6 bases spanning the gap. Germline CDR1 is SGHTA and CDR2 is FQGNSA. There are 13 residues in the CDR3. DNA for the CDR3: TGTGCCAGCAGCTTATTACAGCAAGAGACCCAGTACTTC. Residues: CASSLLQQETQYF.

This clonotype was recorded many times. The chain couples TRBV12-3 or TRBV12-4 to TRBJ2-5; the D gene is possibly TRBD2 (6 bases). V was pared by 6 bases and J by 4 bases, with 9 bases between. This CDR3 has 12 amino acids. The CDR3 loop is CASSAAGETQYF. The CDR3 DNA reads as TGTGCCAGCAGCGCAGCGGGAGAGACCCAGTACTTC.

The chain is built from TRBV20-1 and TRBJ2-1; perhaps TRBD2 as D (6 bases). The length of the CDR3 is 13 residues. Trimming cost V 3 bases and J 7 bases, with 13 bases left between them. CDR1 is DFQATT, CDR2 SNEGSKA, per germline (reference sequence). The CDR3 bases are TGCAGTGCTAGCGGGAGTCGTCTTAATGAGCAGTTCTTC. It encodes CSASGSRLNEQFF.

This clonotype was found many times. The chain uses TRBV29-1 and TRBJ2-1, with 10 bases fitting TRBD2. V gave up 4 bases and J gave up 0 bases; unmatched junction bases: 9. CDR1 is SQVTM, CDR2 ANQGSEA, per germline. The CDR3 is made up of 17 amino acids. The CDR3 DNA reads as TGCAGCGTTGCCCCTAGCGGGGGTAAAAGCTCCTACAATGAGCAGTTCTTC. Its protein product is CSVAPSGGKSSYNEQFF.

The chain employs TRBV28 and TRBJ2-1; 7 nucleotides agree with TRBD2. Germline V gives CDR1 MDHEN, CDR2 SYDVKM. The ends lost 2 bases at V and 8 bases at J; junction bases unmatched: 3. This CDR3 region has 13 residues. CDR3 protein: CASSLQGGDEQFF. CDR3 nucleotides: TGTGCCAGCAGTTTACAGGGAGGGGATGAGCAGTTCTTC.

This chain uses TRBV29-1 with TRBJ2-3; maybe TRBD2 (5 bases). Germline V gives CDR1 SQVTM, CDR2 ANQGSEA. The germline V and J ends were trimmed by 3 bases and 2 bases, with 12 bases remaining between them. CDR3 length: 14 residues. The CDR3 DNA is TGCAGCGTTGAGGCAGGACTCTACACAGATACGCAGTATTTT. This sequence encodes CSVEAGLYTDTQYF.

The CDR3 nucleotides read TGTGCCAGCAGCCATTGGACCTACGCGAACACCGGGGAGCTGTTTTTT. Translated: CASSHWTYANTGELFF. The rearrangement links TRBV7-9 to TRBJ2-2; D not resolved. Looked up from germline, CDR1 is SEHNR and CDR2 is FQNEAQ (reference sequence). The germline V and J ends were trimmed by 5 bases and 0 bases, with 13 bases remaining between them. This CDR3 contains 16 residues.

Only a few counts were recorded for this clonotype. The genes are TRBV6-2 or TRBV6-3 and TRBJ2-7; TRBD1 matches at 10 bases. CDR1 is MNHEY, CDR2 SVGEGT, per germline. Trimming at V came to 7 bases and at J to 4 bases, leaving 10 bases not matched to a gene. This CDR3 region has 15 residues. The CDR3 DNA follows: TGTGCCAGCATTCAGGGACCGGGACAGGGGTACGAGCAGTACTTC. Residues: CASIQGPGQGYEQYF.

This clonotype was seen at least ten times. J is TRBJ1-1 and V is TRBV5-1, with D maybe TRBD1 (5 bases). Germline CDR1 reads SGHRS; CDR2 reads YFSETQ. Trimming took 5 bases from V and 5 from J, leaving 13 bases between them. This CDR3 has 13 residues. Written as DNA, the CDR3 is TGCGCCAGCAGGGGACTGGGAGGGACTGAAGCTTTCTTT. Translating gives CASRGLGGTEAFF.

V is TRBV14 and J is TRBJ2-2; no clear D gene. This CDR3 spans 18 amino acids. The germline V gene has CDR1 SGHDN and CDR2 FVKESK. V was trimmed by 4 bases and J by 6 bases, leaving 24 bases between them. CDR3 in amino acids: CASSLLPPDPVKAGELFF. The CDR3 DNA is TGTGCCAGCAGCCTACTACCACCGGACCCGGTGAAGGCCGGGGAGCTGTTTTTT.

This clonotype was picked up a small number of times. This chain links TRBV2 with TRBJ2-7, with D possibly TRBD2 on 6 matching bases. Deletions cut 7 bases from V and 3 bases from J, with 16 bases between. CDR3 length: 14 residues. The germline gives CDR1 SNHLY, CDR2 FYNNEI. The CDR3, as DNA: TGTGCCAGCAAGAGCGGAGGGTCCATCTACGAGCAGTACTTC. Protein product: CASKSGGSIYEQYF. Full variable domain (remainder filled in from reference TRBV2 and TRBJ2-7): EPEVTQTPSHQVTQMGQEVILRCVPISNHLYFYWYRQILGQKVEFLVSFYNNEISEKSEIFDDQFSVERPDGSNFTLKIRSTKLEDSAMYFCASKSGGSIYEQYFGPGTRLTVT.

This chain joins TRBV7-2 and TRBJ2-7; D might be TRBD2 (6 bases). Trimming took off 3 bases at V and 3 bases at J, with 12 bases between the two ends. The CDR3 length is 14 residues. CDR1 and CDR2 (germline): SGHTA, FQGNSA. DNA of the CDR3: TGTGCCAGCAGCTTGGCGGGGTTTCGCTACGAGCAGTACTTC. It is translated as CASSLAGFRYEQYF.

To note about this clonotype: The junction departs from germline at one end; a sequencing error may be responsible. The chain recombines TRBV10-3 with TRBJ2-7, with D perhaps TRBD1 or TRBD2 (5 bases each). In germline, CDR1 is ENHRY, CDR2 SYGVKD. The CDR3 has 14 residues. CDR3 coding DNA: TGTGCCACCGCGTTAAGGGACCTACCCTATGAGCAGTACTTC. Translated: CATALRDLPYEQYF.

This clonotype was found a few times. The chain recombines TRBV12-3 or TRBV12-4 with TRBJ1-2; TRBD1 matches at 10 bases. The CDR3 is 14 amino acids. The ends lost 6 bases at V and 6 bases at J; junction bases unmatched: 7. CDR3 in DNA: TGTGCCAGCAGCCCAGACGGACAGGGGGATGGCTACACCTTC. It yields the protein CASSPDGQGDGYTF.

The chain combines TRBV20-1 with TRBJ2-5; perhaps TRBD2 as D (6 bases). The CDR3 has 17 amino acids. The V and J ends lost 0 bases and 2 bases respectively, with 19 bases between them. Looked up from germline, CDR1 is DFQATT and CDR2 is SNEGSKA (reference sequence). The CDR3 is CSARERTWKDYQETQYF. The CDR3 DNA follows: TGCAGTGCTAGAGAGAGGACCTGGAAGGACTATCAAGAGACCCAGTACTTC.

This clonotype was seen at least ten times. The rearrangement uses TRBV18 and TRBJ2-7, with D perhaps TRBD1 (6 bases). Trimming pared 6 bases from V and 6 bases from J, leaving 15 bases between. This CDR3 comprises 13 residues. Germline V lookup: CDR1 KGHSH, CDR2 LQKENI. In nucleotides, the CDR3 is TGTGCCAGCTCCCAAAACAGGGATTCCGAGCAGTACGTC. Amino acid sequence: CASSQNRDSEQYV.

This clonotype has at least ten counts. The junction shows a germline mismatch at one end, possibly a read error. The V gene is TRBV7-7, the J gene TRBJ2-1; 14 bases agree with TRBD2. This CDR3 has 15 amino acids. Germline assignment: CDR1 SSHAT and CDR2 FNYEAQ (reference sequence). CDR3: CASSPGTSGGNEQFF. CDR3 DNA sequence: TGTGCTAGCAGCCCGGGGACTAGCGGGGGCAATGAGCAGTTCTTC.

This clonotype was seen only a few times. The chain combines TRBV4-2 with TRBJ2-3; 14 nucleotides line up with TRBD2. V shed 0 bases, J shed 7 bases, and the junction held 9 bases outside the gene matches. This CDR3 has 18 amino acids. Looked up from germline, CDR1 is LGHNA and CDR2 is YNFKEQ. The chain's CDR3 is CASSQEVGTSGGGNTQYF. CDR3 bases: TGTGCCAGCAGCCAAGAAGTAGGGACTAGCGGGGGCGGGAATACGCAGTATTTT.

This clonotype was picked up many times. V and J are TRBV5-1 and TRBJ2-1; TRBD1 is a possible D gene (6 bases). The V and J ends lost 3 bases and 0 bases respectively, with 13 bases between them. The CDR3 consists of 16 residues. Germline values: CDR1 SGHRS, CDR2 YFSETQ. CDR3 amino acids: CASSSPGQSSYNEQFF. The CDR3 DNA reads TGCGCCAGCAGCTCCCCGGGACAAAGCTCCTACAATGAGCAGTTCTTC.

This clonotype has more than one count but fewer than ten. V is TRBV12-3 or TRBV12-4 and J is TRBJ2-1; D possibly corresponds to TRBD1 (6 bases). The CDR3 has 13 residues. V lost 7 bases, J lost 6 bases, and 13 bases lay in between. DNA for the CDR3: TGTGCCAGCACCCCAACAGGGCCCAATGAGCAGTTCTTC. This gives the protein CASTPTGPNEQFF.

This sequence joins TRBV12-3 or TRBV12-4 and TRBJ1-2; D unresolved. This CDR3 comprises 12 residues. Trimming took 5 bases from V and 5 from J, leaving 9 bases between them. CDR3 amino acids: CASSRGPYGYTF. For the CDR3, the DNA is TGTGCCAGCAGTCGCGGCCCTTATGGCTACACCTTC.

This clonotype was recorded many times. V is TRBV5-6 and J is TRBJ2-1, with D hard to call. CDR3 size: 15 residues. V lost 1 base to trimming and J lost 3 bases, with 11 bases between them. Germline V gene lookup returns CDR1 SGHDT and CDR2 YYEEEE. Here the CDR3 reads CASSLIRADYNEQFF. The CDR3 coding sequence is TGTGCCAGCAGCTTGATCCGGGCCGACTACAATGAGCAGTTCTTC.